The rows below give T cell receptor beta chains drawn from one sample of a study of blood T cell repertoires in COVID-19. Libraries were prepared by immunoSEQ multiplex PCR; TCRdb keeps only in-frame clonotypes and omits some of them. The table has approximately 210,000 clones, around 82% seen once; the top ten hold roughly 12%. The source material was peripheral blood. The source is a woman aged 40 to 50 with acute or convalescent COVID-19. CDR3s include the opening cysteine and the closing phenylalanine or tryptophan. Each record gives: V gene, clone size, CDR3 length, D gene, J gene, CDR3 DNA, CDR3 protein. A D gene is named only where the DNA matches it firmly. Size is omitted from some rows. Given values are once, few, many or a class for expanded clones.

TRBV12-3/TRBV12-4,.,13,.,TRBJ1-1,TGTGCCAGCAAGTTGGGGCCGAACACTGAAGCTTTCTTT,CASKLGPNTEAFF
TRBV5-1,.,13,.,TRBJ2-3,TGCGCCAGCAGCTTGGGCGCGGGAGATACGCAGTATTTT,CASSLGAGDTQYF
TRBV11-3,.,15,TRBD2,TRBJ2-1,TGTGCCAGCAGCTTAAAGCGGGGGGTATTAAATGAGCAGTTCTTC,CASSLKRGVLNEQFF
TRBV3-1/TRBV3-2,.,13,.,TRBJ1-1,TGTGCCAGCAGCTTGAACAGGAACACTGAAGCTTTCTTT,CASSLNRNTEAFF
TRBV29-1,once,16,.,TRBJ2-6,TGCAGCGTTGCTTTGTCAGGAACCTCTGGGGCCAACGTCCTGACTTTC,CSVALSGTSGANVLTF
TRBV2,.,16,TRBD1,TRBJ1-6,TGTGCCACCCTGGGGGATCCGACAGGGTGGCGATCACCCCTCCACTTT,CATLGDPTGWRSPLHF
TRBV10-3,.,14,TRBD2,TRBJ2-2,TGTGCCATCAGCAGCGGGGGGAACACCGGGGAGCTGTTTTTT,CAISSGGNTGELFF
TRBV2,few,15,.,TRBJ2-3,TGTGCCAGCACAACCCACGGGACTTCAACGGATACGCAGTATTTT,CASTTHGTSTDTQYF
TRBV24-1,.,12,.,TRBJ2-7,TGTGCCACCAGTGATTTCGGCAGGGGGCAGTACTTC,CATSDFGRGQYF
TRBV19,.,15,TRBD2,TRBJ2-1,TGTGCCAGTAGTATACCTAGCGGGACCTACAATGAGCAGTTCTTC,CASSIPSGTYNEQFF
TRBV27,.,13,.,TRBJ1-3,TGTGCCAGCAGTTTGGCAGCTGGAAACACCATATATTTT,CASSLAAGNTIYF
TRBV5-1,.,15,TRBD2,TRBJ2-3,TGCGCCAGCAGCTTGATCGGGACTACTTCGGATACGCAGTATTTT,CASSLIGTTSDTQYF
TRBV6-2/TRBV6-3,.,15,.,TRBJ1-1,TGTGCCAGCAGTACCTACGGGGTCATGAACACTGAAGCTTTCTTT,CASSTYGVMNTEAFF
TRBV5-1,.,14,TRBD2,TRBJ2-1,TGCGCCAGCACCGCTAGCGGGGCTTACAATGAGCAGTTCTTC,CASTASGAYNEQFF
TRBV27,.,15,TRBD1,TRBJ1-2,TGTGCCAGCGAACGGACCGGGACAGGGTTAGGTGGCTACACCTTC,CASERTGTGLGGYTF
TRBV27,.,14,.,TRBJ2-3,TGTGCCGTTCAAGGTGACTGGGGCACAGATACGCAGTATTTT,CAVQGDWGTDTQYF
TRBV23-1,.,14,.,TRBJ1-5,TGCGCCAGCAGTAAGGGCAGGGGAGGGCAGCCCCAGCATTTT,CASSKGRGGQPQHF
TRBV19,.,14,.,TRBJ2-1,TGTGCCAGTAGTGACAGACTAGTTGGGGATGAGCAGTTCTTC,CASSDRLVGDEQFF
TRBV19,.,16,TRBD1,TRBJ1-6,TGTGCCACCTCGACAGGGGCCAGCTCCTATAATTCACCCCTCCACTTT,CATSTGASSYNSPLHF
TRBV2,.,11,.,TRBJ2-7,TGTGCCAGCAGGGCTAGGACAGAGCAGTACTTC,CASRARTEQYF
TRBV3-1/TRBV3-2,.,15,.,TRBJ2-2,TGTGCCAGCACCTGGAGGGAGGACTATACCGGGGAGCTGTTTTTT,CASTWREDYTGELFF
TRBV6-6,once,19,TRBD2,TRBJ2-1,TGTGCCAGCAGTCCCGGGACTAGCGGGGGGCGCCATAGATACAATGAGCAGTTCTTC,CASSPGTSGGRHRYNEQFF
TRBV7-3,.,14,.,TRBJ1-1,TGTGCCAGCAGCTTAGCAGGGTGGAACACTGAAGCTTTCTTT,CASSLAGWNTEAFF
TRBV29-1,.,18,TRBD2,TRBJ2-2,TGCAGCGTTTCTTCAACCGGGACTAGCGGAAAGAACACCGGGGAGCTGTTTTTT,CSVSSTGTSGKNTGELFF
TRBV9,.,14,.,TRBJ2-7,TGTGCCAGCAGCGTAGAGCTATTCTCCTACGAGCAGTACTTC,CASSVELFSYEQYF
TRBV5-6,.,16,.,TRBJ1-1,TGTGCCAGCAGCTTGGAACTCGCAGTGAGGGACACTGAAGCTTTCTTT,CASSLELAVRDTEAFF
TRBV4-3,.,13,TRBD1,TRBJ2-5,TGCGCCAGCAGCCGCGACAGGGGAGAGACCCAGTACTTC,CASSRDRGETQYF
TRBV20-1,.,15,TRBD2,TRBJ2-1,TGCAGTGCTAGTCTAGCGGGGACCTCATACAATGAGCAGTTCTTC,CSASLAGTSYNEQFF
TRBV5-6,.,15,.,TRBJ2-7,TGTGCCAGCAGCTTGGCCCCGCGGGTTACCTACGAGCAGTACTTC,CASSLAPRVTYEQYF
TRBV28,.,14,.,TRBJ2-1,TGTGCCAGCAGTACATTCACAGGATACAATGAGCAATTCTTC,CASSTFTGYNEQFF
TRBV25-1,.,13,TRBD2,TRBJ2-2,TGTGCCAGCAGGACTAGCGGCACCGGGGAGCTGTTTTTT,CASRTSGTGELFF
TRBV7-3,.,13,.,TRBJ1-1,TGTGCCAGCAGCTTAAGTAGGGGTAGGGAAGCTTTCTTT,CASSLSRGREAFF
TRBV5-1,.,14,.,TRBJ2-1,TGCGCCAGCAGCTCCGGGACTCCGAACAATGAGCAGTTCTTC,CASSSGTPNNEQFF
TRBV15,once,12,.,TRBJ1-2,TGTGCCACCAGCATAGGGGAGGCTGGCTACACCTTC,CATSIGEAGYTF
TRBV10-3,.,16,.,TRBJ1-1,TGTGCCATCAGTGGAACAGGGACGGTTGCTAACACTGAAGCTTTCTTT,CAISGTGTVANTEAFF
TRBV6-6,few,16,.,TRBJ1-1,TGTGCCAGCAGTTACCCCGGTAACTTGAAGGGGACTGAAGCTTTCTTT,CASSYPGNLKGTEAFF
TRBV7-9,.,17,TRBD2,TRBJ2-1,TGTGCCAGCAGCTTAAGTGGACGGACTAGCGGGAGGAATGAGCAGTTCTTC,CASSLSGRTSGRNEQFF